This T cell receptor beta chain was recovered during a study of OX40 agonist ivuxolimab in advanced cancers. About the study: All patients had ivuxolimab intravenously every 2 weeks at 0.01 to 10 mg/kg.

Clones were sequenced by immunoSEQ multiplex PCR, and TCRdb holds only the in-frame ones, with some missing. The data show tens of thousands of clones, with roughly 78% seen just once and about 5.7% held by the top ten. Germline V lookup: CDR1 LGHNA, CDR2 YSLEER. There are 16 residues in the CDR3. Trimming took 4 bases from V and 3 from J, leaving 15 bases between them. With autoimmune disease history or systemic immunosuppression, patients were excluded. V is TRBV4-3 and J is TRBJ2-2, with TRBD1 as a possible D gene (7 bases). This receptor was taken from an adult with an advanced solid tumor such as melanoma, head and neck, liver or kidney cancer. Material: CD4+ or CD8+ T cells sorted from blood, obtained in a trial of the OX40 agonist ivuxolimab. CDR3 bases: TGCGCCAGCAGCCCTCAGGAGGGGGCGGACACCGGGGAGCTGTTTTTT. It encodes CASSPQEGADTGELFF.